These 24 T cell receptor beta chains originate from one sample sequenced in a study of blood T cell repertoires in COVID-19. Here immunoSEQ multiplex PCR was the method, and the copy in TCRdb shows in-frame clones only, minus some. Among over 400,000 clones, 85% to 90% were seen once, and the ten largest hold about 8%. Source material: peripheral blood. The origin of the receptors is a woman between 50 and 59 years old with COVID-19, enrolled during active disease.

The chain's CDR3 is CASSLARQGEQYF. Here the CDR3 DNA reads TGTGCCAGCAGCTTAGCCCGACAGGGCGAGCAGTACTTC. The V and J genes are TRBV11-2 and TRBJ2-7, with 7 positions matching TRBD1. Germline CDR1 is SGHAT and CDR2 is FQNNGV. This CDR3 comprises 13 residues. V dropped 1 base and J dropped 6; count of bases not matched to a gene: 3.

The chain has TRBV19 and TRBJ2-3, with D possibly being TRBD2 (6 bases). The CDR3 contains 15 residues. V was shortened by 5 bases and J by 7 bases, with 19 bases between the two germline ends. CDR1 and CDR2 (germline): LNHDA, SQIVND (reference sequence). The chain's CDR3 is CASSSTGGSANTQYF. The DNA for the CDR3 is TGTGCCAGTAGTTCCACTGGAGGGTCCGCCAATACGCAGTATTTT.

This clone has a single count. The rearrangement links TRBV5-1 to TRBJ2-6, with D perhaps matching TRBD2 (5 bases). This CDR3 comprises 15 residues. V gave up 0 bases and J gave up 12 bases, with 16 bases separating them. Germline CDR1 SGHRS, CDR2 YFSETQ. The CDR3 spells CASSLAGVKVSVLTF. The CDR3 region has the DNA TGCGCCAGCAGCTTGGCCGGGGTAAAGGTATCCGTCCTGACTTTC.

The sample holds one count of this clone. The chain couples TRBV30 to TRBJ2-4, with a weak D call TRBD2 (6 bases). The CDR3 loop spans 15 amino acids. Per the germline V gene, CDR1 is GTSNPN and CDR2 is SVGIG (reference sequence). With 0 bases removed from V and 0 bases from J, the gap between germline ends came to 9 bases. Here the CDR3 DNA reads TGTGCCTGGAGTGTACGGGAGCTAGCCAAAAACATTCAGTACTTC. Amino acids: CAWSVRELAKNIQYF.

V gene TRBV19 combines with J gene TRBJ2-2, with 10 bases matching TRBD2. Germline V lookup: CDR1 LNHDA, CDR2 SQIVND (reference sequence). The CDR3 sequence is 15 residues long. V shed 3 bases, J shed 7 bases, and the junction held 5 bases outside the gene matches. The CDR3 DNA is TGTGCCAGTAGTATCCAGCGGGGGGGCGGCGGGGAGCTGTTTTTT. Amino acid sequence: CASSIQRGGGGELFF.

V gene TRBV19 combines with J gene TRBJ1-3; perhaps TRBD1 as D (5 bases). The CDR3 runs 13 residues. With 6 bases removed from V and 0 bases from J, the gap between germline ends came to 6 bases. Germline CDR1 LNHDA, CDR2 SQIVND (reference sequence). CDR3 in DNA: TGTGCCAGTAGGGACAACTCTGGAAACACCATATATTTT. Translated, it gives CASRDNSGNTIYF.

This clone was observed a handful of times. The V gene is TRBV11-2, the J gene TRBJ1-2; 9 nucleotides agree with TRBD1. The CDR3 sequence is 15 residues long. The ends lost 4 bases at V and 4 bases at J; junction bases unmatched: 7. Germline lookup yields CDR1 SGHAT and CDR2 FQNNGV. The CDR3 region has the DNA TGTGCCAGCAGCTCTTACAGGGGGCGCGTCTATGGCTACACCTTC. Translation gives CASSSYRGRVYGYTF.

This clone was detected only a few times. The V call is TRBV5-4, the J call TRBJ1-1, with 7 nucleotides matching TRBD1. CDR1 SGHNT and CDR2 YYREEE come from the germline V gene (reference sequence). The CDR3 sequence is 15 residues long. The junction had 9 bases not matched to a gene; V was cut back by 4 bases and J by 3 bases. Written as DNA, the CDR3 is TGTGCCAGCAGCCCTACTAACAGGGGCGACACTGAAGCTTTCTTT. Amino acid sequence: CASSPTNRGDTEAFF.

The rearrangement joins TRBV6-5 to TRBJ1-5; no clear D. From germline, CDR1 is MNHEY and CDR2 SVGAGI. V was cut by 4 bases and J by 4 bases, with 11 bases left in between. The CDR3 length is 14 residues. This CDR3 is CASSSSVTNQPQHF. The CDR3 coding sequence is TGTGCCAGCAGTTCGTCAGTAACGAATCAGCCCCAGCATTTT.

In the case of this clone: Other DNA sequences in this specimen translate into the identical CDR3. In DNA form, the CDR3 reads TGCGCCAGCAGCTTGGACAGATCGCAAGAGACCCAGTACTTC. This translates into CASSLDRSQETQYF. The chain is built from TRBV5-1 and TRBJ2-5; no firm D call. Germline values: CDR1 SGHRS, CDR2 YFSETQ. The CDR3 consists of 14 residues. Trimming took 0 bases from V and 2 from J, leaving 8 bases between them.

The rearrangement joins TRBV24-1 to TRBJ2-3, with D perhaps matching TRBD2 (7 bases). Trimming cost V 2 bases and J 5 bases, with 13 bases left between them. In germline, CDR1 is KGHDR, CDR2 SFDVKD. This CDR3 has 15 residues. The CDR3 bases are TGTGCCACCAGTGATTCGGGGGGCCCCGGAGATACGCAGTATTTT. Encoded protein: CATSDSGGPGDTQYF.

Regarding this clone: At the DNA level, this CDR3 is encoded by other sequences in the same sample as well. This chain connects TRBV5-1 to TRBJ2-2; no clear D gene. V was cut by 1 base and J by 6 bases, with 4 bases left in between. The CDR3 extends over 12 amino acids. Germline CDR1 and CDR2: SGHRS and YFSETQ. The CDR3 nucleotides read TGCGCCAGCAGCTTGACAGCCGGGGAGCTGTTTTTT. Residues: CASSLTAGELFF.

This chain uses TRBV7-9 with TRBJ1-1; 8 bases fit TRBD1. The CDR3 extends over 15 amino acids. Unmatched junction bases numbered 12, after V lost 6 bases and J lost 6 bases. CDR1 is SEHNR, CDR2 FQNEAQ, per germline (reference sequence). CDR3 sequence reads: CASRSGGGDVSEAFF. The CDR3 DNA follows: TGTGCCAGCAGGTCAGGGGGCGGCGATGTATCTGAAGCTTTCTTT.

Turning to this clone: An end of the junction does not agree with germline; a read error may underlie this. This same CDR3 is encoded by further DNA sequences in the sample. The chain carries TRBV18 and TRBJ1-2; possible D gene TRBD1, 6 bases. The V gene's germline CDR1 is KGHSH and CDR2 LQKENI. The CDR3 runs 15 residues. The CDR3 nucleotides read TGCGCCAGCTCACCTCGCGAGGGGGGGGTCTATGGCTACACCTTC. It codes for CASSPREGGVYGYTF. The variable domain in full, completed from reference TRBV18 and TRBJ1-2, reads NAGVMQNPRHLVRRRGQEARLRCSPMKGHSHVYWYRQLPEEGLKFMVYLQKENIIDESGMPKERFSAEFPKEGPSILRIQQVVRGDSAAYFCASSPREGGVYGYTFGSGTRLTVV.

The V gene is TRBV11-1, the J gene TRBJ2-1; D call uncertain. In germline, CDR1 is SGHAT, CDR2 FQDESV (reference sequence). The CDR3 sequence is 11 residues long. The CDR3 bases are TGTGCGTCTCGAGGAAACAATGAGCAGTTCTTC. It encodes CASRGNNEQFF.

J is TRBJ2-3 and V is TRBV5-1, with a weak D call TRBD2 (5 bases). Germline CDR1 SGHRS, CDR2 YFSETQ. V shed 4 bases and J shed 1 base, with 22 bases lying between them. The CDR3 contains 18 residues. The CDR3 reads CASSTRPLGSLGTDTQYF. In DNA form, the CDR3 reads TGCGCCAGCAGCACTAGACCCCTTGGATCTCTCGGCACAGATACGCAGTATTTT.

This chain uses TRBV7-2 with TRBJ2-2, with a possible D match to TRBD1 (5 bases). In germline, CDR1 is SGHTA, CDR2 FQGNSA. This CDR3 has 17 amino acids. Trimming cost V 3 bases and J 3 bases, with 17 bases left between them. CDR3 amino acids: CASSLGPLRLHTGELFF. In nucleotides, the CDR3 is TGTGCCAGCAGCTTGGGGCCCTTGCGGCTCCACACCGGGGAGCTGTTTTTT.

This clone was seen a single time. Here the CDR3 DNA reads TGTGCCAGCAGTCGAGGGGGTTACAGGGTGGGGACTGAAGCTTTCTTT. Its translation is CASSRGGYRVGTEAFF. The chain couples TRBV25-1 to TRBJ1-1, with D tentatively TRBD1 (6 bases). Germline CDR1 MGHDK, CDR2 SYGVNS. There are 16 residues in the CDR3. V lost 5 bases, J lost 5 bases, and 21 bases lay in between.

The chain is built from TRBV19 and TRBJ1-1; D not certain. The germline CDR1 and CDR2 sequences are LNHDA and SQIVND (reference sequence). This CDR3 comprises 13 residues. The V gene lost 10 bases and the J gene lost 1 base, with 13 bases spanning the gap. The CDR3 protein is CATSTTENTEAFF. The CDR3 DNA sequence: TGTGCCACCTCGACCACAGAGAACACTGAAGCTTTCTTT.

The rearrangement links TRBV9 to TRBJ2-2; TRBD1 matches 9 bases. Per germline, CDR1 SGDLS and CDR2 YYNGEE. Germline trimming cut 3 bases from V and 3 bases from J; bases unmatched to any gene: 6. This CDR3 is built from 16 residues. The CDR3 sequence: CASSATGGGDTGELFF. Written as DNA, the CDR3 is TGTGCCAGCAGCGCGACAGGGGGTGGTGACACCGGGGAGCTGTTTTTT. Complete variable domain (other parts from reference TRBV9 and TRBJ2-2): DSGVTQTPKHLITATGQRVTLRCSPRSGDLSVYWYQQSLDQGLQFLIQYYNGEERAKGNILERFSAQQFPDLHSELNLSSLELGDSALYFCASSATGGGDTGELFFGEGSRLTVL.

J is TRBJ1-2 and V is TRBV24-1, with 8 bases that match TRBD1. Germline CDR1 and CDR2: KGHDR and SFDVKD. There are 16 residues in the CDR3. The junction had 10 bases not matched to a gene; V was cut back by 4 bases and J by 4 bases. The CDR3 reads CATSDSDRVTFYGYTF. CDR3 sequence (DNA): TGTGCCACCAGTGACTCGGACAGGGTAACTTTCTATGGCTACACCTTC.

The rearrangement links TRBV2 to TRBJ2-1; TRBD2 agrees at 11 bases. CDR1 is SNHLY, CDR2 FYNNEI, per germline. Germline trimming cut 5 bases from V and 8 bases from J; bases unmatched to any gene: 8. The CDR3 consists of 15 residues. Written as DNA, the CDR3 is TGTGCCAGCAGTCGAGCTAGCGGGGGGATGGATGAGCAGTTCTTC. Translating it yields CASSRASGGMDEQFF.

This clone has just a few counts. CDR3 DNA sequence: TGTGCCATCCACCCCCCTGGACAGTCTGCCGGGGGCTACACCTTC. It is translated as CAIHPPGQSAGGYTF. This sequence joins TRBV2 and TRBJ1-2; perhaps TRBD1 as D (6 bases). CDR1 is SNHLY and CDR2 is FYNNEI in the germline V gene. Trimming removed 10 bases at V and 8 bases at J, with 26 bases between. The CDR3 runs to 15 residues.

The genes are TRBV9 and TRBJ1-1; a possible D gene is TRBD1 (6 bases). This CDR3 comprises 16 residues. V dropped 0 bases and J dropped 0 bases, with 12 bases sitting between them. The germline V gene has CDR1 SGDLS and CDR2 YYNGEE. Written as DNA, the CDR3 is TGTGCCAGCAGCGTAGCTATCGGGGGGCTGAACACTGAAGCTTTCTTT. The encoded protein is CASSVAIGGLNTEAFF.